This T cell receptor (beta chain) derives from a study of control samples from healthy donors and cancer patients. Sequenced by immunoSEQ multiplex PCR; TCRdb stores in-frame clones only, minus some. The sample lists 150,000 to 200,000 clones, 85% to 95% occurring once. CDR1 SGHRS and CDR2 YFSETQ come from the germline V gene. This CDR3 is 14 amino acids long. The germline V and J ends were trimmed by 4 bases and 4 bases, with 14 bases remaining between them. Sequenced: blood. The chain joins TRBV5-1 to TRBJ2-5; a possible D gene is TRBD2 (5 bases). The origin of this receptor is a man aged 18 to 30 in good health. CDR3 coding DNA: TGCGCCAGCAGCCTTGGTGAGCGGCTAGAGACCCAGTACTTC. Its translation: CASSLGERLETQYF. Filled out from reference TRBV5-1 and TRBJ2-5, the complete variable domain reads KAGVTQTPRYLIKTRGQQVTLSCSPISGHRSVSWYQQTPGQGLQFLFEYFSETQRNKGNFPGRFSGRQFSNSRSEMNVSTLELGDSALYLCASSLGERLETQYFGPGTRLLVL.